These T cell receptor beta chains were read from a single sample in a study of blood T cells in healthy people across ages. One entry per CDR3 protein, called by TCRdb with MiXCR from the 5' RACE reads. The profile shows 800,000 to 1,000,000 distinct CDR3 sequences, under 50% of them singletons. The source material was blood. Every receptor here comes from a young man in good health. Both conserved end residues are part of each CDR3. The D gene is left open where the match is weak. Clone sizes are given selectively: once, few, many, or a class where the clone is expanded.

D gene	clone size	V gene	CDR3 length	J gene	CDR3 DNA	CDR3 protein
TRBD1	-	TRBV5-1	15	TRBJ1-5	TGCGCCAGCAGCTTGGCCGGTGGGACAGGTCGGCCCCAGCATTTT	CASSLAGGTGRPQHF
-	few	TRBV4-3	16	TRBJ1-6	TGCGCCAGCAGCCAAGACCCAGGTCTGAATAATTCACCCCTCCACTTT	CASSQDPGLNNSPLHF
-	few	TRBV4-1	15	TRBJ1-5	TGCGCCAGCAGCCTCGCTCCTCTGGGCAATCAGCCCCAGCATTTT	CASSLAPLGNQPQHF
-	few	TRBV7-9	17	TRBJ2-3	TGTGCCAGCAGCTTAAAGAAGAAGGTTGGATTCGGAGATACGCAGTATTTT	CASSLKKKVGFGDTQYF
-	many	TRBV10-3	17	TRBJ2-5	TGTGCCATCAGCTCCGATCTAGGACAGGATGGGGGGGAGACCCAGTACTTC	CAISSDLGQDGGETQYF
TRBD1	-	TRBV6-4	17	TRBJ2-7	TGTGCCAGCAGCTCAACCCAATTAGCAGGGGGTTTTGGCGAGCAGTACTTC	CASSSTQLAGGFGEQYF
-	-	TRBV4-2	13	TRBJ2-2	TGTGCCAGCAGCCAGGTAGACAGTAGGGAGCTGTTTTTT	CASSQVDSRELFF
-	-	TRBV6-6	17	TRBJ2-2	TGTGCCAGCAGTTACGCCGGGACCCGCTCCAACACCGGGGAGCTGTTTTTT	CASSYAGTRSNTGELFF
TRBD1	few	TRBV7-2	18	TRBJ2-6	TGTGCCAGCAGCCTACACAGGGGACAAGGATCTGGGGCCAACGTCCTGACTTTC	CASSLHRGQGSGANVLTF
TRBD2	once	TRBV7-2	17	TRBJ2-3	TGTGCCAGCAGCCCTACTAGCGGGGGGGGTAGCACAGATACGCAGTATTTT	CASSPTSGGGSTDTQYF
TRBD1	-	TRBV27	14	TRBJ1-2	TGTGCCAGCTCCCAACAGGGGCGGGTCTATGGCTACACCTTC	CASSQQGRVYGYTF
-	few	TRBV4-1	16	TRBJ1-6	TGCGCCAGCAGCCTCTTGGGACAAGGGGAAAATTCACCCCTCCACTTT	CASSLLGQGENSPLHF
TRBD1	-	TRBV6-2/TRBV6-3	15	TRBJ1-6	TGTGCCAGCAGGACTCCGGGACAGAGTAATTCACCCCTCCACTTT	CASRTPGQSNSPLHF
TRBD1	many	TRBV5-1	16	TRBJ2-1	TGCGCCAGCAGCTTGGTGGGGCAGGGGGCGAGTAATGAGCAGTTCTTC	CASSLVGQGASNEQFF
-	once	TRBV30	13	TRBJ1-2	TGTGCCTGGAAGACCGGGGGAGGCTATGGCTACACCTTC	CAWKTGGGYGYTF
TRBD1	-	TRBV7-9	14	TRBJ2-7	TGTGCCAGCAGGGACAGGGAATCGGCAAACGAGCAGTACTTC	CASRDRESANEQYF
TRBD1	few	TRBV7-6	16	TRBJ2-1	TGTGCCAGCAGCGTCAAACGGGACAGCTCCTACAATGAGCAGTTCTTC	CASSVKRDSSYNEQFF
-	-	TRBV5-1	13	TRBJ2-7	TGCGCCAGCGCAAGTCCAGGGGACTACGAGCAGTACTTC	CASASPGDYEQYF
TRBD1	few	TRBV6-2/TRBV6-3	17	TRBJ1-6	TGTGCCAGCAGTTTCTTACGTCGGGACAGGGATAATTCACCCCTCCACTTT	CASSFLRRDRDNSPLHF
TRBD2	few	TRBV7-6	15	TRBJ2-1	TGTGCCAGCAGGGAGCGGGGGAACTCCTACAATGAGCAGTTCTTC	CASRERGNSYNEQFF
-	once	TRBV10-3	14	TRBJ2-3	TGTGCCATCAGTGAGTCGATGGGCGCAGATACGCAGTATTTT	CAISESMGADTQYF
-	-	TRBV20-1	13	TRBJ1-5	TGCAGTGCTCCTTCGGGTTCCAATCAGCCCCAGCATTTT	CSAPSGSNQPQHF
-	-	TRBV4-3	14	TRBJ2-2	TGCGCCAGCAGCCAAGCAGGGGAGAACGGGGAGCTGTTTTTT	CASSQAGENGELFF
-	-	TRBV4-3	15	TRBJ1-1	TGCGCCAGCAGCCCCTCCCCCCAGGGGAACACTGAAGCTTTCTTT	CASSPSPQGNTEAFF
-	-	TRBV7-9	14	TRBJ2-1	TGTGCCAGCAGCTCCGGGGTGGGCCCCTACGAGCAGTTCTTC	CASSSGVGPYEQFF
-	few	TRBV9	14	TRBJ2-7	TGTGCCAGCAGCGTCGCCGGGGGAAACTACGAGCAGTACTTC	CASSVAGGNYEQYF
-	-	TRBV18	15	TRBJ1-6	TGTGCCAGCTCACCGAGTGCCCAGGGGAATTCACCCCTCCACTTT	CASSPSAQGNSPLHF
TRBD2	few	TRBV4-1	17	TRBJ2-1	TGCGCCAGCAGCCAAACTCTAGGACTAGCGGAGGGGAATGAGCAGTTCTTC	CASSQTLGLAEGNEQFF
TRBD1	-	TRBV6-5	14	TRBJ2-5	TGTGCCAGCAGTTATACGACAGGGGGAGAGACCCAGTACTTC	CASSYTTGGETQYF
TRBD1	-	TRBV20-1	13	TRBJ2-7	TGCAGTGCTCCTACAGGGGCAGGTGACGAGCAGTACTTC	CSAPTGAGDEQYF
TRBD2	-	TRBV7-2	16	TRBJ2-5	TGTGCCAGCAGCCCCGGACTAGCGGGGGGGAGGGAGACCCAGTACTTC	CASSPGLAGGRETQYF
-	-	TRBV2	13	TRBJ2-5	TGTGCCAGCATCCGGGACGGCCAAGAGACCCAGTACTTC	CASIRDGQETQYF
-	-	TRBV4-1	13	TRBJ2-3	TGCGCCAGCAGCCCGCCCACGGCAGATACGCAGTATTTT	CASSPPTADTQYF
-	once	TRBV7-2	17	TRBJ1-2	TGTGCCAGCAGCCTTAGCGCGGTGAGGGCGGGAAACTATGGCTACACCTTC	CASSLSAVRAGNYGYTF
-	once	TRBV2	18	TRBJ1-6	TGTGCCAGCAGCCTGATCGGGGGGCTCAGCTCCTATAATTCACCCCTCCACTTT	CASSLIGGLSSYNSPLHF
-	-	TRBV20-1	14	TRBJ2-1	TGCAGCTCTTCCCAGGGGTCCTCCTACAATGAGCAGTTCTTC	CSSSQGSSYNEQFF
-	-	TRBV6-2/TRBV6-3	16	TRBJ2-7	TGTGCCAGCAGTTACTCGAAGGAGACAGAGGGCGACGAGCAGTACTTC	CASSYSKETEGDEQYF
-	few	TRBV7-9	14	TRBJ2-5	TGTGCCAGCAGCTTAGACCTGGGGGCAGAGACCCAGTACTTC	CASSLDLGAETQYF
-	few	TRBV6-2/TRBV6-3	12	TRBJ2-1	TGTGCCAGCAGTGGGGACATCTATGAGCAGTTCTTC	CASSGDIYEQFF
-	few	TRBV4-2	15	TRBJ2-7	TGTGCCAGCAGCCCGAGGGAGAGCGTCGACTACGAGCAGTACTTC	CASSPRESVDYEQYF
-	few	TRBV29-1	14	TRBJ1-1	TGCAGCGTTGACGGAGTTACGATGAACACTGAAGCTTTCTTT	CSVDGVTMNTEAFF
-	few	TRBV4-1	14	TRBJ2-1	TGCGCCAGCAGTCAGAGGGTGGAGGGTAATGAGCAGTTCTTC	CASSQRVEGNEQFF
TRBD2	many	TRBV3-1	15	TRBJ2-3	TGTGCCAGCAGCCAAGCGGGGGGGGGCACAGATACGCAGTATTTT	CASSQAGGGTDTQYF
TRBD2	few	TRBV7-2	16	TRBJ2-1	TGTGCCAGCAGTTTATTGAGCGGGGGGGCCTTCAATGAGCAGTTCTTC	CASSLLSGGAFNEQFF
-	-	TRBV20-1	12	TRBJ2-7	TGCAGTGCTGGGGGGCAGGGTTACGAGCAGTACTTC	CSAGGQGYEQYF
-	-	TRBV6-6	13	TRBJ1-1	TGTGCCAGCAGTATACTCGGGCGCACTGAAGCTTTCTTT	CASSILGRTEAFF
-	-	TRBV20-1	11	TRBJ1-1	TGCAGTCGGGCGAGGGGGACTGAAGCTTTCTTT	CSRARGTEAFF
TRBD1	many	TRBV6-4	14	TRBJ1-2	TGTGCCAGCAGCCCCGGACAGGGGATCTATGGCTACACCTTC	CASSPGQGIYGYTF
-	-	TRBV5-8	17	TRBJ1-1	TGTGCCAGCAGCTCCCGAACGCCAAACAGGGTACACACTGAAGCTTTCTTT	CASSSRTPNRVHTEAFF
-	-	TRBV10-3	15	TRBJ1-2	TGTGCCATCAGTGAGTCGGGCAGCTCTCCTTATGGCTACACCTTC	CAISESGSSPYGYTF
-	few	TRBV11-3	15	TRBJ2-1	TGTGCCAGCAGCTTAGATCAGGCTACTTACAATGAGCAGTTCTTC	CASSLDQATYNEQFF
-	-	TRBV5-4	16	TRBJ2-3	TGTGCCAGCAGCTTGGCGTTGGCAGGGGAAGCAGATACGCAGTATTTT	CASSLALAGEADTQYF
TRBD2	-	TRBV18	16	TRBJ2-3	TGTGCCAGCTCACCGGGACTAGCGGGGGCCTCCGGTACGCAGTATTTT	CASSPGLAGASGTQYF
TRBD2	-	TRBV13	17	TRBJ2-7	TGTGCCAGCAGCTTAATCAGGGCTAGCGGGCCTACCTACGAGCAGTACTTC	CASSLIRASGPTYEQYF
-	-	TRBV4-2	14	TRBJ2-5	TGTGCCAGCAGCCAAATCCCACAAGATGAGACCCAGTACTTC	CASSQIPQDETQYF
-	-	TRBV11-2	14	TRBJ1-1	TGTGCCAGCATCCCGGCGGGGCTGGGCACTGAAGCTTTCTTT	CASIPAGLGTEAFF
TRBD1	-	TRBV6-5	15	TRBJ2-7	TGTGCCAGCAGACCGGACAGGGTATTGACCTACGAGCAGTACTTC	CASRPDRVLTYEQYF
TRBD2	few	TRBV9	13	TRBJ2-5	TGTGCCAGCAGCGTAGGGGAGGGAGAGACCCAGTACTTC	CASSVGEGETQYF
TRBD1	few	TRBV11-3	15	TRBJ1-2	TGTGCCAGCAGCTCCGGACAGGGCGGCTTCTATGGCTACACCTTC	CASSSGQGGFYGYTF